Each of the 22 T cell receptor beta chains below was sequenced from the same sample in a study of T cells after posttransplantation cyclophosphamide. Measured with immunoSEQ multiplex PCR; TCRdb has only the in-frame clones, and not every one. Singletons are absent from the sample, which has about 12,000 clones. The source material was PBMCs. These receptor sequences come from a woman between 40 and 55 years old in good health, CMV-negative, and a related stem cell transplant donor.

This clone appeared many times. The chain joins TRBV7-9 to TRBJ2-5; D not certain. Germline-derived CDR1 and CDR2 are SEHNR and FQNEAQ (reference sequence). CDR3 length: 14 residues. Trimming stripped 1 base from V and 8 bases from J, with 14 bases between. The CDR3 bases are TGTGCCAGCAGCTTAGACGCGACACGGATCACCCAGTACTTC. This translates into CASSLDATRITQYF.

This clone was detected many times. J is TRBJ2-2 and V is TRBV11-2, with D maybe TRBD2 (6 bases). The CDR3 totals 16 residues. Germline lookup yields CDR1 SGHAT and CDR2 FQNNGV. The V end was cut by 0 bases, the J end by 0 bases, with 8 bases between. CDR3 amino acids: CASSLDGGANTGELFF. CDR3 DNA sequence: TGTGCCAGCAGCTTAGACGGCGGGGCGAACACCGGGGAGCTGTTTTTT.

This clone was seen ten or more times. This chain connects TRBV28 to TRBJ2-7, with D perhaps matching TRBD1 (6 bases). The length of the CDR3 is 14 residues. The V gene lost 6 bases and the J gene lost 4 bases, with 16 bases spanning the gap. The V gene's germline CDR1 is MDHEN and CDR2 SYDVKM. CDR3 residues: CASRSNRVWYEQYF. As DNA, the CDR3 is TGTGCCAGCAGATCAAACAGGGTTTGGTACGAGCAGTACTTC.

This clone appeared a few times. The V call is TRBV6-6, the J call TRBJ2-3, with 8 positions matching TRBD1. CDR3 length equals 16 residues. Per the germline V gene, CDR1 is MNHNY and CDR2 is SVGAGI (reference sequence). The V and J ends lost 5 bases and 3 bases, in that order; junction bases with no gene match: 10. The CDR3 protein is CASSPRTGGGTDTQYF. CDR3 bases: TGTGCCAGCAGTCCGCGAACAGGGGGTGGTACAGATACGCAGTATTTT.

This clone was seen at least ten times. This chain joins TRBV15 and TRBJ1-1; 9 nucleotides match TRBD1. Germline values: CDR1 LNHNV, CDR2 YYDKDF (reference sequence). The CDR3 runs 17 residues. Trimming at V came to 0 bases and at J to 4 bases, leaving 9 bases not matched to a gene. CDR3: CATSRDLQGALTTEAFF. CDR3 coding DNA: TGTGCCACCAGCAGAGATCTACAGGGGGCCCTGACCACTGAAGCTTTCTTT.

In this sample, this clone turned up many times. CDR3 loop: CASSHRGLNQPQHF. The CDR3, as DNA: TGCGCCAGCAGTCATCGTGGGCTAAATCAGCCCCAGCATTTT. The chain is built from TRBV23-1 and TRBJ1-5; D uncertain. TRBV23-1 is given ORF status, its function remaining uncertain. Trimming cost V 3 bases and J 4 bases, with 10 bases left between them. This CDR3 spans 14 amino acids.

This clone was recorded many times. V and J are TRBV19 and TRBJ2-2, with D tentatively TRBD1 (6 bases). The CDR3 length is 16 residues. V lost 7 bases to trimming and J lost 1 base, with 16 bases between them. The germline CDR1 and CDR2 sequences are LNHDA and SQIVND (reference sequence). CDR3 sequence (DNA): TGTGCCAGTACCTCGACCCCGGGACAGAACACCGGGGAGCTGTTTTTT. Protein product: CASTSTPGQNTGELFF.

This clone rates as medium-sized. The chain is built from TRBV6-1 and TRBJ1-1, with TRBD1 matching 9 bases. The CDR3 runs 13 residues. V lost 4 bases, J lost 4 bases, and 1 base stayed unmatched. CDR1 MNHNS and CDR2 SASEGT come from the germline V gene. In nucleotides, the CDR3 is TGTGCCAGCAGTGCGGGACAGGGCACTGAAGCTTTCTTT. Protein: CASSAGQGTEAFF.

This clone has ten or more counts. The rearrangement uses TRBV5-5 and TRBJ2-1; TRBD1 matches 9 bases. The length of the CDR3 is 14 residues. J lost 4 bases, V lost 4 bases, and 3 bases had no gene match. The germline gives CDR1 SGHKS, CDR2 YYEKEE (reference sequence). The CDR3 region is CASSQGTGYNEQFF. CDR3 DNA: TGTGCCAGCAGCCAGGGGACAGGGTACAATGAGCAGTTCTTC. The full variable domain, completed using reference TRBV5-5 and TRBJ2-1, is DAGVTQSPTHLIKTRGQQVTLRCSPISGHKSVSWYQQVLGQGPQFIFQYYEKEERGRGNFPDRFSARQFPNYSSELNVNALLLGDSALYLCASSQGTGYNEQFFGPGTRLTVL.

V usage is TRBV7-6 and J usage is TRBJ2-1; 12 bases align to TRBD2. CDR1 is SGHVS and CDR2 is FNYEAQ in the germline V gene. The CDR3 is made up of 17 amino acids. Trimming at V came to 5 bases and at J to 12 bases, leaving 17 bases not matched to a gene. Written as DNA, the CDR3 is TGTGCCAGCAGCGGGGCTAGCGGGGGGGCCGGTTTATTGGGGCAGTTCTTC. Translating it yields CASSGASGGAGLLGQFF.

This clone was observed many times. This chain uses TRBV5-3 with TRBJ2-1, with TRBD2 identical over 12 bases. TRBV5-3 is treated as an ORF (open reading frame) with a function not yet certain. There are 17 residues in the CDR3. The V gene end was trimmed by 6 bases and the J gene end by 7 bases; junction bases not matched to a gene: 14. For the CDR3, the DNA is TGTGCCAGAACCGTGACTAGCGGGAGTAAAGTTGGGAATGAGCAGTTCTTC. It yields the protein CARTVTSGSKVGNEQFF.

Many counts were recorded for this clone. The rearrangement links TRBV10-2 to TRBJ2-7; 13 bases are shared with TRBD2. The CDR3 sequence is 15 residues long. V lost 6 bases and J lost 6; bases outside the gene matches: 8. Germline CDR1 WSHSY, CDR2 SAAADI. This CDR3 is CASREDGLAGAEQYF. As DNA, the CDR3 is TGCGCCAGCAGGGAGGATGGACTAGCGGGAGCCGAGCAGTACTTC.

There are many counts of this clone. The chain uses TRBV18 and TRBJ1-1; TRBD1 matches 12 bases. V shed 5 bases, J shed 5 bases, and the junction held 3 bases outside the gene matches. The CDR3 totals 14 residues. Germline V gene data show CDR1 as KGHSH and CDR2 as LQKENI. CDR3 protein: CASSWDRGQTEAFF. CDR3 nucleotides: TGTGCCAGCTCATGGGACAGGGGGCAAACTGAAGCTTTCTTT.

In this sample, this clone turned up many times. The rearrangement links TRBV2 to TRBJ2-2, with 7 bases fitting TRBD1. The CDR3 runs 16 residues. V lost 7 bases and J lost 5; bases outside the gene matches: 13. The germline gives CDR1 SNHLY, CDR2 FYNNEI. CDR3: CASNRDSGVGTGELFF. For the CDR3, the DNA is TGTGCCAGCAACCGGGACAGCGGAGTCGGTACCGGGGAGCTGTTTTTT. The full variable domain, with the rest looked up from reference TRBV2 and TRBJ2-2, is EPEVTQTPSHQVTQMGQEVILRCVPISNHLYFYWYRQILGQKVEFLVSFYNNEISEKSEIFDDQFSVERPDGSNFTLKIRSTKLEDSAMYFCASNRDSGVGTGELFFGEGSRLTVL.

In this sample, this clone turned up many times. The chain combines TRBV16 with TRBJ2-7; a weak D match, TRBD2 (6 bases). This CDR3 is 15 amino acids long. With 4 bases removed from V and 6 bases from J, the gap between germline ends came to 19 bases. Germline CDR1 is KGHSY and CDR2 is FQNENV. CDR3 sequence reads: CASSRRGGESSEQYF. CDR3 bases: TGTGCCAGCAGCCGTCGAGGAGGGGAATCTAGCGAGCAGTACTTC.

In this sample, this clone turned up many times. J is TRBJ2-4 and V is TRBV7-9; D possibly corresponds to TRBD2 (6 bases). This CDR3 spans 13 amino acids. Germline lookup yields CDR1 SEHNR and CDR2 FQNEAQ (reference sequence). V dropped 4 bases and J dropped 11 bases, with 15 bases sitting between them. The CDR3 DNA reads TGTGCCAGCAGCTCCTCTGGCGGGGTCGTTCAGTACTTC. Protein product: CASSSSGGVVQYF.

This clone was seen ten or more times. This sequence joins TRBV11-3 and TRBJ2-1; a possible D gene is TRBD2 (6 bases). Trimming took 5 bases from V and 8 from J, leaving 13 bases between them. The CDR3 has 13 amino acids. Germline CDR1 and CDR2: SGHNT and YENEEA. The chain's CDR3 is CASSPPSVDEQFF. The CDR3 region has the DNA TGTGCCAGCAGCCCACCTAGCGTGGATGAGCAGTTCTTC.

This clone was seen many times. The CDR3 loop reads CASSWQDGNSPLHF. In DNA form, the CDR3 reads TGTGCCAGCAGTTGGCAGGATGGGAATTCACCCCTCCACTTT. The V call is TRBV6-5, the J call TRBJ1-6; D is uncertain. Germline CDR1 reads MNHEY; CDR2 reads SVGAGI. Between the trimmed V and J ends, which lost 4 bases and 7 bases, there was a span of 11 bases. The CDR3 runs 14 residues.

This clone was detected ten times or more. The CDR3 protein is CASSEQGASYNEQFF. Here the CDR3 DNA reads TGTGCCAGCAGCGAGCAGGGGGCATCCTACAATGAGCAGTTCTTC. This rearrangement joins TRBV7-9 to TRBJ2-1, with 8 bases lining up with TRBD1. Germline V gene sequence: CDR1 SEHNR, CDR2 FQNEAQ (reference sequence). This CDR3 spans 15 amino acids. The ends lost 5 bases at V and 1 base at J; junction bases unmatched: 4. The full variable domain, with the rest looked up from reference TRBV7-9 and TRBJ2-1, is DTGVSQNPRHKITKRGQNVTFRCDPISEHNRLYWYRQTLGQGPEFLTYFQNEAQLEKSRLLSDRFSAERPKGSFSTLEIQRTEQGDSAMYLCASSEQGASYNEQFFGPGTRLTVL.

This clone was seen repeatedly, ten times or more. This chain's CDR3 is CASSRLAGGLGFF. In DNA, the CDR3 is TGTGCCAGCAGCCGACTAGCGGGAGGCTTAGGGTTCTTC. This chain connects TRBV7-2 to TRBJ2-1; TRBD2 matches at 13 bases. The CDR3 spans 13 residues. Germline lookup yields CDR1 SGHTA and CDR2 FQGNSA. Trimming at V came to 5 bases and at J to 15 bases, leaving 7 bases not matched to a gene.

This clone was seen repeatedly, ten times or more. This chain links TRBV5-1 with TRBJ1-3; D gene uncertain. Germline V gives CDR1 SGHRS, CDR2 YFSETQ. V gave up 5 bases and J gave up 0 bases, with 15 bases separating them. The CDR3 contains 16 residues. CDR3 bases: TGCGCCAGCAGTAAATCCGGGTCACACTCTGGAAACACCATATATTTT. Its protein is CASSKSGSHSGNTIYF.

This clone was seen a few times. V gene TRBV28 combines with J gene TRBJ2-5; D call uncertain. The V and J ends lost 3 bases and 3 bases respectively, with 8 bases between them. Germline CDR1 is MDHEN and CDR2 is SYDVKM. The CDR3 loop spans 13 amino acids. The CDR3 here is CASSFEPKETQYF. The CDR3 region has the DNA TGTGCCAGCAGTTTCGAGCCCAAAGAGACCCAGTACTTC. Full variable domain (rest looked up from reference TRBV28 and TRBJ2-5): DVKVTQSSRYLVKRTGEKVFLECVQDMDHENMFWYRQDPGLGLRLIYFSYDVKMKEKGDIPEGYSVSREKKERFSLILESASTNQTSMYLCASSFEPKETQYFGPGTRLLVL.